The rows below give T cell receptor beta chains drawn from one sample of a study of blood T cell repertoires in COVID-19. Profiled with immunoSEQ multiplex PCR; TCRdb holds only in-frame clones, not every one. The sample records about 210,000 clones, around 82% being singletons. Sequenced sample: peripheral blood. The receptors shown here come from a middle-aged woman with acute or convalescent COVID-19. The CDR3 runs from the conserved cysteine through the conserved F or W. D genes are given only for firm matches. The size of a clone is reported for some rows only, either as once, few or many, or as a class for expanded clones.

d_call	v_call	j_call	clone_size	cdr3_aa	cdr3_nt
.	TRBV21-1	TRBJ2-7	few	CASSKERDRGSYEQYF	TGTGCCAGCAGCAAAGAACGGGACAGGGGTTCCTACGAGCAGTACTTC
.	TRBV7-8	TRBJ2-6	.	CASSLDRRLTF	TGTGCCAGCAGCTTAGACAGGAGACTGACTTTC
.	TRBV18	TRBJ2-5	.	CASSPNRQETQYF	TGTGCCAGCTCACCTAACAGACAAGAGACCCAGTACTTC
.	TRBV2	TRBJ2-1	.	CASKGVYFEQFF	TGTGCCAGCAAGGGGGTGTATTTTGAGCAGTTCTTC
TRBD1	TRBV6-2/TRBV6-3	TRBJ1-1	.	CASSNILRDRVNTEAFF	TGTGCCAGCAGTAACATCCTCCGGGACAGGGTCAACACTGAAGCTTTCTTT
.	TRBV4-1	TRBJ1-3	.	CASSLDSLNSGNTIYF	TGCGCCAGCAGCCTCGACAGTTTGAACTCTGGAAACACCATATATTTT
.	TRBV9	TRBJ1-1	.	CASSLRQGPGTEAFF	TGTGCCAGCAGCCTACGTCAGGGGCCGGGCACTGAAGCTTTCTTT
.	TRBV15	TRBJ2-1	.	CATSRILSNEQFF	TGTGCCACCAGCAGGATCCTCAGCAATGAGCAGTTCTTC
.	TRBV10-2	TRBJ1-2	once	CASSESGTDGGYGYTF	TGCGCCAGCAGTGAGTCCGGCACAGATGGAGGCTATGGCTACACCTTC
TRBD2	TRBV7-9	TRBJ2-1	.	CASSRTSGSYNEQFF	TGTGCCAGCAGCCGGACTAGCGGGAGTTATAATGAGCAGTTCTTC
TRBD2	TRBV10-3	TRBJ2-7	.	CAISARTSGRLEQYF	TGTGCCATCAGTGCAAGGACTAGCGGTCGTTTGGAGCAGTACTTC
TRBD1	TRBV25-1	TRBJ2-1	.	CASSRGETGIYEQFF	TGTGCCAGCAGCCGAGGGGAGACAGGGATCTATGAGCAGTTCTTC
.	TRBV10-3	TRBJ1-5	once	CAISEGARSNQPQHF	TGTGCCATCAGTGAGGGGGCGAGAAGCAATCAGCCCCAGCATTTT
.	TRBV7-9	TRBJ1-1	once	CASEDRQHLEAFF	TGTGCCAGCGAAGATAGACAGCACTTAGAAGCTTTCTTT
TRBD2	TRBV3-1/TRBV3-2	TRBJ2-7	.	CASSPLRGGTYEQYF	TGTGCCAGCAGCCCTCTCCGGGGGGGGACCTACGAGCAGTACTTC
TRBD2	TRBV5-5	TRBJ2-7	.	CASSPSGGSYEQYF	TGTGCCAGCAGCCCCAGCGGGGGGTCCTACGAGCAGTACTTC
TRBD1	TRBV6-4	TRBJ1-1	.	CASRDSGTGSMSEAFF	TGTGCCAGCAGGGATTCCGGGACAGGCTCTATGTCGGAAGCTTTCTTT
.	TRBV19	TRBJ2-4	.	CASSINAGRAKNIQYF	TGTGCCAGTAGTATTAATGCAGGTCGAGCCAAAAACATTCAGTACTTC
.	TRBV7-6	TRBJ1-5	.	CASSPSRYQPQHF	TGTGCCAGCAGCCCATCACGGTATCAGCCCCAGCATTTT
.	TRBV2	TRBJ1-3	.	CASRGLLQAGNTIYF	TGTGCCAGCAGGGGACTGCTTCAGGCTGGAAACACCATATATTTT
TRBD1	TRBV29-1	TRBJ1-1	.	CSYAGGSMNTEAFF	TGCAGCTACGCAGGGGGCTCCATGAACACTGAAGCTTTCTTT
.	TRBV18	TRBJ2-2	.	CASSRTDTGELFF	TGTGCCAGCTCACGCACGGACACCGGGGAGCTGTTTTTT
TRBD1	TRBV4-2	TRBJ1-2	.	CASSQEIGTGRPYGYTF	TGTGCCAGCAGCCAAGAAATCGGGACAGGGAGGCCCTATGGCTACACCTTC
.	TRBV6-5	TRBJ1-1	.	CASSYSRQGRGEAFF	TGTGCCAGCAGTTACTCTAGGCAGGGTAGGGGTGAAGCTTTCTTT
.	TRBV13	TRBJ2-5	.	CASSLAGASGTQRTQYF	TGTGCCAGCAGCTTAGCGGGAGCTTCGGGAACACAACGGACCCAGTACTTC
TRBD1	TRBV7-9	TRBJ2-2	.	CASSPILTGGFTGELFF	TGTGCCAGCAGCCCCATTTTAACAGGGGGCTTCACCGGGGAGCTGTTTTTT
TRBD2	TRBV5-8	TRBJ2-2	once	CASSPGLAGLTGELFF	TGTGCCAGCAGCCCCGGACTAGCGGGGCTCACCGGGGAGCTGTTTTTT
.	TRBV11-2	TRBJ2-7	.	CASSLVLQLGEQYF	TGTGCCAGCAGCTTAGTCTTACAACTAGGGGAGCAGTACTTC
.	TRBV5-4	TRBJ2-3	.	CASSPPPRTSSNTQYF	TGTGCCAGCAGCCCCCCACCGCGAACTAGCTCAAATACGCAGTATTTT
TRBD1	TRBV19	TRBJ2-1	.	CASSRGQAYNEQFF	TGTGCCAGTAGTAGGGGACAGGCCTACAATGAGCAGTTCTTC
.	TRBV5-1	TRBJ1-6	few	CASSLVQAGNSPLHF	TGCGCCAGCAGCTTGGTACAGGCTGGTAATTCACCCCTCCACTTT